The entry that follows covers one T cell receptor beta chain sequence. These data come from a study of shared clonotypes between healthy human individuals. Replicate PCRs for unsorted PBMC used approximately 300 ng DNA (approximately 30,000 T cell genomes). The method was immunoSEQ multiplex PCR; TCRdb's version includes in-frame clones alone and lacks a portion of them. The sample records about 600,000 clones, around 80% being singletons. Trimming at V came to 5 bases and at J to 5 bases, leaving 5 bases not matched to a gene. In germline, CDR1 is MRHNA, CDR2 SNTAGT. The CDR3 loop spans 15 amino acids. In unsorted samples, genomic DNA was obtained using tens of millions of PBMCs.

The chain uses TRBV6-4 and TRBJ2-1; 11 bases are a match to TRBD2. This sequence was found in a woman between 40 and 55 years old in good health. Some clones in this sample may be carry-over from other donors' samples. The sample consisted of PBMCs. The CDR3 nucleotides read TGTGCCAGCAGTAGCGGGACTAGCGGCGACAATGAGCAGTTCTTC. The encoded protein is CASSSGTSGDNEQFF.